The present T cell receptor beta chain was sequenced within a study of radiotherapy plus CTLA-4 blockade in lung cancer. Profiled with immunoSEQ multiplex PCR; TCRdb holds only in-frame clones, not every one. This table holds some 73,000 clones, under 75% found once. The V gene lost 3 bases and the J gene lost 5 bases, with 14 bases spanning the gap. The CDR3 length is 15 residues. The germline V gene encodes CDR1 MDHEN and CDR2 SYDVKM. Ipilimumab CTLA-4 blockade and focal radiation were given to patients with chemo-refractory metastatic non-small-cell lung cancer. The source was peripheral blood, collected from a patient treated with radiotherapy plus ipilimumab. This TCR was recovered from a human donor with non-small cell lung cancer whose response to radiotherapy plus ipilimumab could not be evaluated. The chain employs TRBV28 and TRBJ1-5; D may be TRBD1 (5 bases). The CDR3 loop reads CASSLTAWVHQPQHF. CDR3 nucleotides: TGTGCCAGCAGTTTGACAGCTTGGGTCCATCAGCCCCAGCATTTT.